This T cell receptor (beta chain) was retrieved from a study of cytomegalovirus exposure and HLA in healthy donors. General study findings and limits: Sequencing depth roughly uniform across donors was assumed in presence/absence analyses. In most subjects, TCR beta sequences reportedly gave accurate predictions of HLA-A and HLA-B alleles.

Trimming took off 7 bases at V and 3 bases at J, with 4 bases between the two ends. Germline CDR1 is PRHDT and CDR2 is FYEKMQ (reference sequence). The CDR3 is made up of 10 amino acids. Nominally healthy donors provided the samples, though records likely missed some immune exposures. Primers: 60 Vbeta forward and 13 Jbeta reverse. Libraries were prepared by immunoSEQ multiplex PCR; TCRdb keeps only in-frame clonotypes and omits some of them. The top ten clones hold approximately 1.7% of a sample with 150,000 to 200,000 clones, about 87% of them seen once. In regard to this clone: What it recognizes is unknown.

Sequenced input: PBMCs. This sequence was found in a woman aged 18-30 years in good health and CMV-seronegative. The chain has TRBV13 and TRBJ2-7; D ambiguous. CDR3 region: CASTYYEQYF. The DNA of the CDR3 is TGTGCCAGCACCTACTACGAGCAGTACTTC.